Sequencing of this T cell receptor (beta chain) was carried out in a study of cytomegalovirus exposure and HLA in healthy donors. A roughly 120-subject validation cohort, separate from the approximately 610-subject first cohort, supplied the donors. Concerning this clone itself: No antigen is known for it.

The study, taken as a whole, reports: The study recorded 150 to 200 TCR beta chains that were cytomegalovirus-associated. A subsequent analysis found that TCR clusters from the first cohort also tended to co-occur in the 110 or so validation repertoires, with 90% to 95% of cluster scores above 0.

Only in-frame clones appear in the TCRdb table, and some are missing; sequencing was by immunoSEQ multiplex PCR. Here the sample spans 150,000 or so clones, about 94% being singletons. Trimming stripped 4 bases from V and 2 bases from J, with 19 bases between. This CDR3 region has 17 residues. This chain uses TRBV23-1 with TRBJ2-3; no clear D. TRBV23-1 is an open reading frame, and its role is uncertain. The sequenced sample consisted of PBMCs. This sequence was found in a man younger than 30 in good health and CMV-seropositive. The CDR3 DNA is TGCGCCAGCAGTCCCCCGCCTTGGCCCTTCCCCACAGATACGCAGTATTTT. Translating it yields CASSPPPWPFPTDTQYF.